This T cell receptor beta chain stems from a study of blood T cell repertoires in COVID-19. This clone came up once. CDR1 and CDR2 (germline): LNHDA, SQIVND (reference sequence). The CDR3 has 15 amino acids. The junction had 11 bases not matched to a gene; V was cut back by 7 bases and J by 6 bases. Original processing notes: Quantification of nucleated cells was approximated via reference gene primer amplification. Some clones are missing from TCRdb's copy, which holds only in-frame ones; the method was immunoSEQ multiplex PCR. V, J and clone size are those of that table, while D and trimming were read from the DNA. Of 200,000 to 300,000 clones listed, roughly 88% are singletons.

The rearrangement links TRBV19 to TRBJ1-2, with 10 bases fitting TRBD1. This receptor was obtained from a woman aged 40-49 years with acute COVID-19. The sample taken for sequencing was PBMCs or T cells enriched from blood (not recorded which). In nucleotides, the CDR3 is TGTGCCAGTATGACGACAGGGGGCGCTTCCGATGGCTACACCTTC. Amino acid sequence: CASMTTGGASDGYTF.